This TCR beta chain was found in a study of blood T cell repertoires in COVID-19 (dated by TCRdb to 2018 to 2020). General notes on the study: Samples covering the acute and convalescent phases of COVID-19 were provided by collaborators in the United States, Italy and Spain. The dataset comprised deeply sampled blood TCRbeta repertoires from subjects exposed to, actively infected with, or recovered from COVID-19. The sample metadata nearly always contained a de-identified subject ID, COVID-19 status, age in years and sex. The material from the prospective study consisted of cDNA or gDNA derived from T cells, B-cell-depleted T cells, or PBMCs. A freely available public database, intended as a resource for researchers studying the immune response to SARS-CoV-2, is where the repertoires were released. Samples were obtained from the ongoing ImmuneRACE study (first 160 participants) and from 1,254 subjects provided by 6 global collaborators. Where available, HLA class I and class II types were obtained from metadata supplied by the sample provider rather than from assay-based typing. What the study reported, not specific to this receptor: The quantity of clinical and demographic metadata differed by source and by participant and was supplied without curation.

Collaborating institutions collected whole blood in K2EDTA tubes following their own protocols. For TCRbeta analysis, collaborators shipped samples as frozen whole blood, isolated PBMCs, or DNA extracted from either of those sample types. TCRbeta CDR3 regions were amplified from genomic DNA using the immunoSEQ Assay, a bias-controlled multiplex PCR. Per the authors' processing: Nucleated cell counts per sample were estimated from amplification of reference gene primers within the assay. To quantify the absolute abundance of each unique TCRbeta CDR3 rearrangement, sequence reads were collapsed and filtered. For each sample, productive Simpson clonality was calculated as the square root of Simpson's diversity index across productive rearrangements. TCRdb holds this immuneACCESS table with in-frame rearrangements only. Some clones are missing; in checked studies, unresolved V genes explain under half, and the rest has no known cause. That table is the source of V, J and clone size, and D and trimming were worked out from the DNA. In all, the sample holds about 380,000 clones, and 90% of those were seen once. The ten biggest clones cover around 7% of the sample.

V lost 5 bases and J lost 6 bases; the stretch between them is 20 bases long. The CDR3 spans 16 residues, from the cysteine through the phenylalanine. Kept here is only the CDR3 DNA, which spans 48 bases and is read in frame from base 1. The germline V gene specifies MDHEN as CDR1 and SYDVKM as CDR2. To note about this clone: The clone's antigen remains unknown. No base quality information exists; no much larger clone differs at one position.

The sequencing sample was made of peripheral blood. This clonotype was sampled from a man younger than 30 with active or convalescent COVID-19. The rearrangement combines TRBV28 with TRBJ1-3; tentative D gene TRBD1, with 5 bases matching. The DNA is as follows: TGTGCCAGCAGTCTGGGACTTAGGAAAACGGAAAACACCATATATTTT. Its product reads: CASSLGLRKTENTIYF.